The 32 T cell receptor beta chains below all came from one sample that was sequenced in a study of CD8 T cells in ankylosing spondylitis. TCRdb re-derived calls from the 5' RACE reads in MiXCR, one entry per CDR3 protein. This table holds roughly 190,000 distinct CDR3 sequences, 10% to 15% found once. The sequenced material came from blood, either unsorted or a sorted T cell fraction (not recorded which). The receptor source for this set is a male donor with ankylosing spondylitis or in good health (not recorded which).

This clonotype has a count of ten or more. The rearrangement links TRBV7-2 to TRBJ2-3, with D unresolved. The CDR3 length is 15 residues. Trimming stripped 8 bases from V and 0 bases from J, with 15 bases between. Germline assignment: CDR1 SGHTA and CDR2 FQGNSA. The CDR3 reads CASLVERTSTDTQYF. The CDR3 coding sequence is TGTGCCAGCCTCGTGGAGAGAACTAGCACAGATACGCAGTATTTT.

The chain employs TRBV6-1 and TRBJ2-5; TRBD1 is a possible D gene (6 bases). Per germline, CDR1 MNHNS and CDR2 SASEGT. V was shortened by 2 bases and J by 5 bases, with 21 bases between the two germline ends. This CDR3 has 17 residues. The CDR3 DNA sequence: TGTGCCAGCAGTGAAATGGGACATCAACTACGCCGGGAGACCCAGTACTTC. Translated: CASSEMGHQLRRETQYF.

The chain recombines TRBV7-9 with TRBJ2-5; TRBD2 matches 7 bases. Trimming removed 7 bases from V and 1 base from J; junction bases left unmatched: 12. Germline V gene sequence: CDR1 SEHNR, CDR2 FQNEAQ (reference sequence). The CDR3 has 16 residues. In DNA form, the CDR3 reads TGTGCCAGCACTCGTGGGGGGGAGGGAACCCAAGAGACCCAGTACTTC. Amino acid sequence: CASTRGGEGTQETQYF.

This clonotype was detected only a few times. This sequence joins TRBV5-1 and TRBJ2-5, with 11 bases fitting TRBD1. Germline assignment: CDR1 SGHRS and CDR2 YFSETQ. The V gene end was trimmed by 4 bases and the J gene end by 6 bases; junction bases not matched to a gene: 8. This CDR3 comprises 15 residues. The CDR3 nucleotides read TGCGCCAGCAGCGTGGGGACAGGGGGTCGGAAGACCCAGTACTTC. Its protein is CASSVGTGGRKTQYF. Supplemented by reference TRBV5-1 and TRBJ2-5, the full variable domain reads KAGVTQTPRYLIKTRGQQVTLSCSPISGHRSVSWYQQTPGQGLQFLFEYFSETQRNKGNFPGRFSGRQFSNSRSEMNVSTLELGDSALYLCASSVGTGGRKTQYFGPGTRLLVL.

This clonotype was counted a few times. This chain connects TRBV7-9 to TRBJ1-1, with no clear D. The CDR3 contains 15 residues. V was pared by 5 bases and J by 1 base, with 14 bases between. Germline V gene sequence: CDR1 SEHNR, CDR2 FQNEAQ (reference sequence). For the CDR3, the DNA is TGTGCCAGCAGCCCCCCCGGGTCTTCGAACACTGAAGCTTTCTTT. Amino acid sequence: CASSPPGSSNTEAFF.

The V and J genes are TRBV5-8 and TRBJ2-5, with D unresolved. The CDR3 length is 13 residues. The V end lost 4 bases, the J end lost 5 bases, and 12 bases lay between the germline ends. The germline V gene has CDR1 SGHTS and CDR2 YDEGEE. The CDR3 sequence is CASSPELGETQYF. DNA for the CDR3: TGTGCCAGCAGCCCTGAGCTAGGGGAGACCCAGTACTTC. Drawing the rest from reference TRBV5-8 and TRBJ2-5, the complete variable domain is EAGVTQSPTHLIKTRGQQATLRCSPISGHTSVYWYQQALGLGLQFLLWYDEGEERNRGNFPPRFSGRQFPNYSSELNVNALELEDSALYLCASSPELGETQYFGPGTRLLVL.

This clonotype came up a few times. This chain uses TRBV4-1 with TRBJ2-7; no clear D. V was trimmed by 1 base and J by 3 bases, leaving 7 bases between them. The CDR3 loop spans 13 amino acids. Germline V gene data show CDR1 as MGHRA and CDR2 as YSYEKL. CDR3 sequence reads: CASSQGHFYEQYF. The CDR3 DNA reads TGCGCCAGCAGCCAAGGACATTTCTACGAGCAGTACTTC.

This clonotype was counted at least ten times. One end of the junction fails to match germline, which may point to a read error. The V gene is TRBV7-9, the J gene TRBJ2-5; TRBD2 matches at 12 bases. The CDR3 length is 15 residues. CDR1 and CDR2 (germline): SEHNR, FQNEAQ (reference sequence). CDR3 loop: CASSLAGGIQETQYF. The CDR3 region has the DNA TGTGCCAGCAGCCTAGCGGGAGGGATCCAAGAGACCCAGTACTTC. The full variable domain, completed using reference TRBV7-9 and TRBJ2-5, is DTGVSQNPRHKITKRGQNVTFRCDPISEHNRLYWYRQTLGQGPEFLTYFQNEAQLEKSRLLSDRFSAERPKGSFSTLEIQRTEQGDSAMYLCASSLAGGIQETQYFGPGTRLLVL.

Only a few counts were recorded for this clonotype. The chain recombines TRBV6-6 with TRBJ2-1; 10 positions match TRBD1. The CDR3 covers 12 residues. With 5 bases clipped from V and 15 bases from J, the junction kept 7 bases outside the gene matches. Germline lookup yields CDR1 MNHNY and CDR2 SVGAGI (reference sequence). CDR3 loop: CASSPLGTGAFF. For the CDR3, the DNA is TGTGCCAGCAGTCCCTTAGGGACAGGGGCGTTCTTC.

V and J are TRBV6-4 and TRBJ2-1; TRBD2 aligns across 13 bases. V dropped 6 bases and J dropped 0; count of bases not matched to a gene: 11. The CDR3 covers 19 residues. CDR1 MRHNA and CDR2 SNTAGT come from the germline V gene. The CDR3 nucleotides are TGTGCCAGCAGATACTCGACTAGCGGGGGGCGTAGCTCCTACAATGAGCAGTTCTTC. It encodes CASRYSTSGGRSSYNEQFF.

This clonotype was seen a handful of times. The chain links TRBV5-5 to TRBJ2-7; no definite D call. The CDR3 runs to 16 residues. Trimming took 0 bases from V and 5 from J, leaving 18 bases between them. The germline V gene encodes CDR1 SGHKS and CDR2 YYEKEE (reference sequence). The CDR3 region has the DNA TGTGCCAGCAGCTTGGCCTCCAACTTCCCCTTGGACGAGCAGTACTTC. It translates to CASSLASNFPLDEQYF.

Many counts were recorded for this clonotype. The chain combines TRBV12-3 or TRBV12-4 with TRBJ2-3; D possibly corresponds to TRBD2 (5 bases). The CDR3 totals 14 residues. Trimming pared 6 bases from V and 0 bases from J, leaving 10 bases between. CDR3 residues: CASSRAESTDTQYF. CDR3 in DNA: TGTGCCAGCAGCCGAGCGGAGAGCACAGATACGCAGTATTTT.

This chain links TRBV2 with TRBJ1-1; perhaps TRBD1 as D (6 bases). The CDR3 runs 19 residues. Deletions cut 6 bases from V and 3 bases from J, with 29 bases between. CDR1 and CDR2 (germline): SNHLY, FYNNEI. The CDR3 spells CASSSSRGQEGGKDTEAFF. The CDR3 region has the DNA TGTGCCAGCAGCTCTTCTAGGGGTCAGGAGGGGGGAAAGGACACTGAAGCTTTCTTT.

DNA for the CDR3: TGTGCCTGGAGTGCACAGGACAGGATGGTTGAAAAACTGTTTTTT. Protein sequence: CAWSAQDRMVEKLFF. The chain couples TRBV30 to TRBJ1-4; 7 bases map to TRBD1. The germline CDR1 and CDR2 sequences are GTSNPN and SVGIG (reference sequence). V shed 1 base, J shed 7 bases, and the junction held 9 bases outside the gene matches. This CDR3 is 15 amino acids long. The variable domain in full, with the rest retrieved from reference TRBV30 and TRBJ1-4, is SQTIHQWPATLVQPVGSPLSLECTVEGTSNPNLYWYRQAAGRGLQLLFYSVGIGQISSEVPQNLSASRPQDRQFILSSKKLLLSDSGFYLCAWSAQDRMVEKLFFGSGTQLSVL.

This clonotype occurred a few times. This rearrangement joins TRBV12-3 or TRBV12-4 to TRBJ1-1; unclear D gene. V lost 1 base to trimming and J lost 9 bases, with 9 bases between them. This CDR3 is built from 12 residues. CDR3 sequence: CASSLGSLQAFF. Written as DNA, the CDR3 is TGTGCCAGCAGTTTAGGGAGTCTGCAAGCTTTCTTT.

This clonotype occurred a few times. The gene calls are TRBV15 and TRBJ2-7; TRBD1 matches 7 bases. V was pared by 4 bases and J by 6 bases, with 9 bases of the junction left unmatched. The CDR3 consists of 14 residues. Germline CDR1 is LNHNV and CDR2 is YYDKDF (reference sequence). The CDR3: CATSTRTGGGEQYF. Written as DNA, the CDR3 is TGTGCCACCAGCACCAGGACAGGCGGAGGCGAGCAGTACTTC.

This clonotype was observed a handful of times. The chain has TRBV4-1 and TRBJ1-1; a weak D match, TRBD1 (5 bases). Germline V gene sequence: CDR1 MGHRA, CDR2 YSYEKL. This CDR3 comprises 14 residues. V lost 5 bases and J 2 bases, leaving 12 bases between the germline ends. The CDR3 DNA is TGCGCCAGCAGCGCACAGGTCTTCAACACTGAAGCTTTCTTT. It is translated as CASSAQVFNTEAFF.

V usage is TRBV14 and J usage is TRBJ2-7; D remains unclear. The CDR3 spans 16 residues. Trimming pared 3 bases from V and 3 bases from J, leaving 18 bases between. CDR1 is SGHDN, CDR2 FVKESK, per germline. This chain's CDR3 is CASSHGEWSFGYEQYF. The CDR3 DNA follows: TGTGCCAGCAGCCATGGAGAATGGAGTTTCGGCTACGAGCAGTACTTC.

In this sample, this clonotype turned up many times. This chain uses TRBV6-2 or TRBV6-3 with TRBJ2-3; TRBD2 is a possible D gene (5 bases). The CDR3 covers 14 residues. Germline CDR1 is MNHEY and CDR2 is SVGEGT. V was trimmed by 4 bases and J by 4 bases, leaving 12 bases between them. CDR3 region: CASSFGEEADTQYF. CDR3 nucleotide sequence: TGTGCCAGCAGTTTCGGAGAGGAGGCAGATACGCAGTATTTT.

The table lists this clonotype with a few counts. V and J are TRBV6-1 and TRBJ2-3, with 11 bases aligning to TRBD2. This CDR3 has 17 residues. V dropped 0 bases and J dropped 5; count of bases not matched to a gene: 7. The germline CDR1 and CDR2 sequences are MNHNS and SASEGT. In DNA form, the CDR3 reads TGTGCCAGCAGTGAAGCCCTAGCGGGAGGAGATGGAGATACGCAGTATTTT. As protein: CASSEALAGGDGDTQYF.

This clonotype was seen repeatedly, ten times or more. The V call is TRBV11-2, the J call TRBJ2-1, with unresolved D. Germline V gene sequence: CDR1 SGHAT, CDR2 FQNNGV. This CDR3 has 16 residues. The V end was cut by 1 base, the J end by 10 bases, with 20 bases between. The CDR3 loop reads CASSLGGSASAREQFF. The CDR3 nucleotides read TGTGCCAGCAGCTTAGGAGGTTCGGCGTCGGCGAGGGAGCAGTTCTTC.

The chain links TRBV5-1 to TRBJ2-7, with TRBD2 identical over 11 bases. CDR1 SGHRS and CDR2 YFSETQ come from the germline V gene. The CDR3 spans 20 residues. V shed 0 bases, J shed 4 bases, and the junction held 18 bases outside the gene matches. This CDR3 reads CASSLAEDDPRLAGTYEQYF. The CDR3 nucleotides are TGCGCCAGCAGCTTGGCCGAGGATGATCCGCGACTAGCGGGGACTTACGAGCAGTACTTC.

The sample holds many counts of this clonotype. J is TRBJ2-3 and V is TRBV5-1; the D is unclear. The CDR3 covers 12 residues. Germline CDR1 reads SGHRS; CDR2 reads YFSETQ. V was clipped by 7 bases and J by 3 bases, with 9 bases between them. The DNA of the CDR3 is TGCGCCAGCTGTCCAGGAACAGATACGCAGTATTTT. As protein: CASCPGTDTQYF.

This clonotype was detected a few times. This chain connects TRBV5-1 to TRBJ2-1; possibly TRBD1 or TRBD2 for D (5 bases each). The CDR3 spans 14 residues. From germline, CDR1 is SGHRS and CDR2 YFSETQ. The V gene lost 4 bases and the J gene lost 8 bases, with 16 bases spanning the gap. CDR3 sequence reads: CASSPGTASDEQFF. In DNA, the CDR3 is TGCGCCAGCAGCCCAGGGACGGCGAGCGATGAGCAGTTCTTC.

CDR3 region: CASTPGEGYTEAFF. Here the CDR3 DNA reads TGTGCCAGCACTCCAGGGGAGGGTTACACTGAAGCTTTCTTT. This chain uses TRBV5-6 with TRBJ1-1; D might be TRBD1 (6 bases). The CDR3 length is 14 residues. Germline V gives CDR1 SGHDT, CDR2 YYEEEE. V was trimmed by 6 bases and J by 3 bases, leaving 15 bases between them.

This chain connects TRBV24-1 to TRBJ1-1; TRBD1 agrees at 8 bases. CDR1 KGHDR and CDR2 SFDVKD come from the germline V gene. CDR3 length equals 12 residues. J lost 10 bases, V lost 3 bases, and 3 bases had no gene match. The CDR3 DNA reads TGTGCCACCAGTGATCGACAGGGGAGAGCTTTCTTT. This encodes CATSDRQGRAFF.

This clonotype has only a few counts. The chain links TRBV3-1 to TRBJ2-7; D remains ambiguous. The CDR3 runs 16 residues. Germline V gene sequence: CDR1 LGHDT, CDR2 YNNKEL (reference sequence). V was clipped by 0 bases and J by 0 bases, with 12 bases between them. CDR3 amino acids: CASSQEGPYGSYEQYF. DNA of the CDR3: TGTGCCAGCAGCCAAGAAGGGCCTTACGGCTCCTACGAGCAGTACTTC.

This clonotype was seen a few times. The rearrangement links TRBV5-5 to TRBJ2-6, with 7 bases fitting TRBD1. The V gene's germline CDR1 is SGHKS and CDR2 YYEKEE (reference sequence). Unmatched junction bases numbered 4, after V lost 3 bases and J lost 4 bases. The CDR3 is 15 residues long. The CDR3 sequence is CASSSTGDGANVLTF. For the CDR3, the DNA is TGTGCCAGCAGCTCAACAGGGGACGGGGCCAACGTCCTGACTTTC.

This clonotype was recorded many times. This chain uses TRBV4-2 with TRBJ2-7; no definite D call. The CDR3 extends over 13 amino acids. Looked up from germline, CDR1 is LGHNA and CDR2 is YNFKEQ. Trimming removed 0 bases at V and 2 bases at J, with 5 bases between. CDR3: CASSQERAYEQYF. The CDR3 DNA sequence: TGTGCCAGCAGCCAAGAACGGGCCTACGAGCAGTACTTC.

The rearrangement joins TRBV7-6 to TRBJ2-5, with D possibly being TRBD1 or TRBD2 (5 bases each). Germline CDR1 is SGHVS and CDR2 is FNYEAQ. The germline V and J ends were trimmed by 6 bases and 7 bases, with 27 bases remaining between them. CDR3 length: 17 residues. CDR3 protein: CASSKPSRDDLFWTQYF. CDR3 bases: TGTGCCAGCAGTAAACCTTCCCGGGACGATCTTTTCTGGACCCAGTACTTC.

The gene calls are TRBV27 and TRBJ1-2; possible D gene TRBD1, 5 bases. CDR3 length: 15 residues. Germline V lookup: CDR1 MNHEY, CDR2 SMNVEV (reference sequence). With 5 bases removed from V and 3 bases from J, the gap between germline ends came to 16 bases. DNA of the CDR3: TGTGCCAGCAGTGCATCGGGGACGGTTCACTATGGCTACACCTTC. Its protein product is CASSASGTVHYGYTF.

This clonotype was detected only a few times. The chain's CDR3 is CASSPQRDPSYEQYF. The CDR3 DNA reads as TGTGCCAGCAGCCCACAGCGGGATCCCTCCTACGAGCAGTACTTC. The chain combines TRBV4-2 with TRBJ2-7, with 7 positions matching TRBD2. This CDR3 is 15 amino acids long. Germline V gives CDR1 LGHNA, CDR2 YNFKEQ. V lost 4 bases, J lost 0 bases, and 6 bases stayed unmatched.